This T cell receptor beta chain was captured by sequencing in a study of blood T cell repertoires in COVID-19. Study information: PBMCs, B-cell-depleted T cells, or T cells provided the cDNA or gDNA that made up the material.

With 0 bases removed from V and 5 bases from J, the gap between germline ends came to 16 bases. CDR1 and CDR2 (germline): MGHRA, YSYEKL. This CDR3 comprises 16 residues. The protocol was immunoSEQ multiplex PCR, while the TCRdb copy is restricted to in-frame clones and leaves out a portion. The table shows 300,000 or so clones, with about 90% occurring only once. Sequencing was carried out using peripheral blood. V is TRBV4-1 and J is TRBJ2-5; D might be TRBD2 (5 bases). This TCR came from a woman in her thirties or forties who had recovered from COVID-19. The CDR3 DNA reads as TGCGCCAGCAGCCAAGATACATCCCCACGCGGGGAGACCCAGTACTTC. This codes for CASSQDTSPRGETQYF.